Listed here are 32 T cell receptor beta chains from one sample, sequenced in a study of T cells in Graves' hyperthyroidism and ophthalmopathy (dated by TCRdb to between 2018 and 2020). The receptor library was made with multiplex PCR. Instrument on record: Illumina HiSeq 2000. TCR beta CDR3 regions were amplified from RNA transcripts. A first-round RT-PCR of the TCR CDR3 used the HTBI primer set with the Qiagen OneStep RT-PCR kit. Using fastp at Q25 and MiXCR, TCRdb reprocessed the public reads and kept productive beta chains. All rows with the same CDR3 protein become a single entry with the most common DNA and genes. Counted in this sample were around 300,000 distinct CDR3 sequences; about 14% of them appeared once. The ten largest clones take up 20% to 25% of the sample. The sample taken for sequencing was blood. All receptors come from a woman aged 25 to 39 with Graves' hyperthyroidism.

This clonotype was counted a few times. For the CDR3, the DNA is TGTGCCTCCATGGGGGAGACCTACGAGCAGTACTTC. Encoded protein: CASMGETYEQYF. This sequence joins TRBV30 and TRBJ2-7; D may be TRBD1 or TRBD2 (5 bases each). Trimming left V 7 bases short and J 2 bases short, with 12 bases between. The CDR3 is made up of 12 amino acids. Germline values: CDR1 GTSNPN, CDR2 SVGIG (reference sequence).

This clonotype was seen ten or more times. The J gene is TRBJ2-2, the V gene TRBV19; D is undetermined. From germline, CDR1 is LNHDA and CDR2 SQIVND (reference sequence). CDR3 length equals 15 residues. The V gene lost 3 bases and the J gene lost 0 bases, with 8 bases spanning the gap. The CDR3 region has the DNA TGTGCCAGTAGTATTAGCACCTCGAACACCGGGGAGCTGTTTTTT. Translated: CASSISTSNTGELFF.

This clonotype was seen more than once but under ten times. This rearrangement joins TRBV10-2 to TRBJ2-5; TRBD2 matches 10 bases. V shed 4 bases and J 0 bases; nucleotides not matched to a gene: 14. This CDR3 has 19 residues. The V gene's germline CDR1 is WSHSY and CDR2 SAAADI. The CDR3 region is CASSGPGLADNKYQETQYF. The DNA for the CDR3 is TGCGCCAGCAGTGGCCCTGGACTAGCGGACAATAAGTACCAAGAGACCCAGTACTTC.

This clonotype was detected a few times. The V and J genes are TRBV5-4 and TRBJ2-7; 8 bases are a match to TRBD2. Germline CDR1 reads SGHNT; CDR2 reads YYREEE (reference sequence). V trimming: 3 bases; J trimming: 5 bases; junction bases outside the gene matches: 1. The CDR3 sequence is 12 residues long. The CDR3 DNA sequence: TGTGCCAGCAGCTCGGGGGGGCACGAGCAGTACTTC. Translation gives CASSSGGHEQYF.

This clonotype was observed a few times. In DNA, the CDR3 is TGTGCCAGCAGCCCGAGGGATCGGTTAGGCTCCTACGAGCAGTACTTC. The encoded protein is CASSPRDRLGSYEQYF. This rearrangement joins TRBV5-5 to TRBJ2-7, with D maybe TRBD2 (5 bases). The CDR3 loop spans 16 amino acids. The V gene lost 4 bases and the J gene lost 0 bases, with 17 bases spanning the gap. CDR1 and CDR2 from the germline V gene are SGHKS and YYEKEE (reference sequence).

The chain links TRBV5-6 to TRBJ1-5, with D possibly matching TRBD1 (5 bases). The CDR3 runs 15 residues. Germline lookup yields CDR1 SGHDT and CDR2 YYEEEE. Trimming pared 4 bases from V and 4 bases from J, leaving 15 bases between. The CDR3 region has the DNA TGTGCCAGCAGCGCGGGACGCCCATTAAATCAGCCCCAGCATTTT. Protein: CASSAGRPLNQPQHF.

The table lists this clonotype with a few counts. The CDR3 bases are TGTGCCAGCTCGCCGTCCGGGGGCTCTGGGGCCAACGTCCTGACTTTC. Residues: CASSPSGGSGANVLTF. This rearrangement joins TRBV18 to TRBJ2-6, with D perhaps matching TRBD2 (6 bases). Deletions cut 6 bases from V and 0 bases from J, with 12 bases between. The CDR3 is 16 amino acids. Germline assignment: CDR1 KGHSH and CDR2 LQKENI. Based on the CDR3 plus reference TRBV18 and TRBJ2-6, the full variable domain is NAGVMQNPRHLVRRRGQEARLRCSPMKGHSHVYWYRQLPEEGLKFMVYLQKENIIDESGMPKERFSAEFPKEGPSILRIQQVVRGDSAAYFCASSPSGGSGANVLTFGAGSRLTVL.

This clonotype was seen many times. This chain uses TRBV20-1 with TRBJ2-7, with TRBD2 matching 9 bases. This CDR3 has 15 residues. Germline V gives CDR1 DFQATT, CDR2 SNEGSKA (reference sequence). With 0 bases clipped from V and 4 bases from J, the junction kept 7 bases outside the gene matches. CDR3 protein: CSARDRGRGIYEQYF. The DNA of the CDR3 is TGCAGTGCTAGAGATCGCGGGAGGGGAATTTACGAGCAGTACTTC.

This clonotype was picked up a small number of times. The chain carries TRBV15 and TRBJ1-5, with 12 bases lining up with TRBD1. This CDR3 has 15 residues. The germline gives CDR1 LNHNV, CDR2 YYDKDF (reference sequence). With V trimmed by 6 bases and J by 4 bases, 4 bases remained unmatched. The CDR3 sequence is CATSPGQGANQPQHF. DNA of the CDR3: TGTGCCACCAGTCCGGGACAGGGGGCTAATCAGCCCCAGCATTTT.

This clonotype was counted at least ten times. The V gene is TRBV11-2, the J gene TRBJ2-3; D unclear. The V end lost 5 bases, the J end lost 1 base, and 7 bases lay between the germline ends. CDR1 and CDR2 (germline): SGHAT, FQNNGV. This CDR3 is built from 13 residues. This CDR3 reads CASSQSGTDTQYF. The CDR3 DNA sequence: TGTGCCAGCAGCCAAAGCGGCACAGATACGCAGTATTTT.

This clonotype has more than one count but fewer than ten. This chain links TRBV19 with TRBJ2-7; 9 positions match TRBD1. Germline CDR1 and CDR2: LNHDA and SQIVND (reference sequence). The length of the CDR3 is 15 residues. With V trimmed by 6 bases and J by 1 base, 7 bases remained unmatched. The CDR3 DNA follows: TGTGCCAGTAGACCCAGGGGACAGGGTTCCTACGAGCAGTACTTC. The encoded protein is CASRPRGQGSYEQYF.

This clonotype was observed a few times. The chain combines TRBV25-1 with TRBJ1-5; D remains ambiguous. V was cut by 1 base and J by 7 bases, with 11 bases left in between. Germline CDR1 is MGHDK and CDR2 is SYGVNS. There are 14 residues in the CDR3. The chain's CDR3 is CASSESGSLQPQHF. In DNA, the CDR3 is TGTGCCAGCAGTGAATCGGGGAGCCTCCAGCCCCAGCATTTT.

The rearrangement joins TRBV29-1 to TRBJ1-5, with D maybe TRBD1 (5 bases). Trimming took off 2 bases at V and 2 bases at J, with 16 bases between the two ends. The germline V gene has CDR1 SQVTM and CDR2 ANQGSEA. The CDR3 runs 16 residues. The DNA for the CDR3 is TGCAGCGTTGAACTCCCGGGGGGTATGGGCAATCAGCCCCAGCATTTT. It encodes CSVELPGGMGNQPQHF.

This clonotype has a count of ten or more. CDR3 nucleotides: TGTGCCAGCAGCCAGACTAGCGGGGCCGATTTAGCCTACGAGCAGTACTTC. This sequence encodes CASSQTSGADLAYEQYF. The chain uses TRBV6-1 and TRBJ2-7, with 11 bases aligning to TRBD2. This CDR3 comprises 17 residues. V gave up 6 bases and J gave up 2 bases; unmatched junction bases: 12. Germline assignment: CDR1 MNHNS and CDR2 SASEGT.

This clonotype has ten or more counts. This chain uses TRBV10-3 with TRBJ1-5; tentative D call: TRBD1 (6 bases). Germline CDR1 ENHRY, CDR2 SYGVKD. V dropped 8 bases and J dropped 7 bases, with 21 bases sitting between them. The CDR3 sequence is 15 residues long. The CDR3 loop reads CAIADGGRARQPQHF. CDR3 nucleotide sequence: TGTGCCATCGCTGATGGGGGCAGGGCCAGACAGCCCCAGCATTTT.

This clonotype has a handful of counts. This may come from a read error, since a much larger clone is one base off. V is TRBV2 and J is TRBJ1-2; D is ambiguous. Germline CDR1 SNHLY, CDR2 FYNNEI. Trimming left V 9 bases short and J 8 bases short, with 22 bases between. This CDR3 spans 14 amino acids. This CDR3 is CARGGSSDIRGYTF. CDR3 in DNA: TGTGCCAGAGGAGGGTCATCAGATATAAGGGGCTACACCTTC.

This clonotype came up once. This may be a read error, as it is one base from a much larger clone. The chain uses TRBV28 and TRBJ2-1, with D possibly TRBD2 on 5 matching bases. The ends were cut back, 6 bases at V and 12 bases at J, with 21 bases in the middle. The CDR3 contains 14 residues. The V gene's germline CDR1 is MDHEN and CDR2 SYDVKM. The DNA of the CDR3 is TGTGCCAGCAGGCGTCGGAGTAATCGGGATGGGCAGTTCTTC. Amino acids: CASRRRSNRDGQFF.

This clonotype was counted many times. The J gene is TRBJ2-1, the V gene TRBV11-3; 14 nucleotides agree with TRBD2. CDR3 length: 17 residues. V gave up 1 base and J gave up 5 bases; unmatched junction bases: 4. CDR1 SGHNT and CDR2 YENEEA come from the germline V gene. CDR3 amino acids: CASSLVAGLAGDNEQFF. The CDR3 DNA reads TGTGCCAGCAGCTTAGTGGCGGGACTAGCGGGAGACAATGAGCAGTTCTTC.

This clonotype was counted ten times or more. The chain carries TRBV11-2 and TRBJ1-6; 7 nucleotides line up with TRBD1. This CDR3 has 16 amino acids. Germline V gene lookup returns CDR1 SGHAT and CDR2 FQNNGV. Unmatched junction bases numbered 10, after V lost 1 base and J lost 10 bases. Written as DNA, the CDR3 is TGTGCCAGCAGCTTAGTTTCGGGCAGGGGGGAGTCACCCCTCCACTTT. Residues: CASSLVSGRGESPLHF.

J is TRBJ2-1 and V is TRBV29-1, with D perhaps TRBD1 (6 bases). Looked up from germline, CDR1 is SQVTM and CDR2 is ANQGSEA. This CDR3 comprises 11 residues. Trimming shortened V by 3 bases and J by 10 bases, and 10 bases separated the two germline ends. CDR3 coding DNA: TGCAGCGTTGACAGACAGGCAGAGCAGTTCTTC. Translation gives CSVDRQAEQFF.

The chain uses TRBV20-1 and TRBJ1-3; the D gene is possibly TRBD1 (5 bases). The V end lost 6 bases, the J end lost 4 bases, and 13 bases lay between the germline ends. CDR3 length: 13 amino acids. The V gene's germline CDR1 is DFQATT and CDR2 SNEGSKA (reference sequence). CDR3 bases: TGCAGTGCAAACCGGGACGGAGGAAACACCATATATTTT. This translates into CSANRDGGNTIYF.

This clonotype has a count of ten or more. CDR3: CASSYLVAGTYEQYF. The CDR3 DNA reads TGTGCCAGCAGTTATCTCGTTGCAGGGACCTACGAGCAGTACTTC. The rearrangement links TRBV6-2 or TRBV6-3 to TRBJ2-7; D perhaps matches TRBD1 (5 bases). Per the germline V gene, CDR1 is MNHEY and CDR2 is SVGEGT. The length of the CDR3 is 15 residues. Trimming took off 3 bases at V and 2 bases at J, with 14 bases between the two ends.

This clonotype was detected a few times. This sequence joins TRBV5-8 and TRBJ2-1; unclear D gene. The CDR3 has 15 residues. The V gene's germline CDR1 is SGHTS and CDR2 YDEGEE. V lost 4 bases, J lost 6 bases, and 17 bases lay in between. In DNA form, the CDR3 reads TGTGCCAGCAGCGTGCAACTTTTGGGGTCCAATGAGCAGTTCTTC. Translating it yields CASSVQLLGSNEQFF.

In regard to this clonotype: Possible read error: a much larger clone is one base away. This rearrangement joins TRBV11-2 to TRBJ2-1; D is perhaps TRBD1 or TRBD2 (5 bases each). The V end was cut by 5 bases, the J end by 6 bases, with 20 bases between. Germline loops: CDR1 SGHAT, CDR2 FQNNGV. This CDR3 contains 16 residues. CDR3 sequence reads: CASSRGDGRRCNEQFF. The CDR3 DNA follows: TGTGCCAGCAGCAGAGGGGATGGGCGGAGGTGCAATGAGCAGTTCTTC.

This clonotype was detected only a few times. Its ends do not fully match the called genes, so a read error is possible. This chain connects TRBV19 to TRBJ2-2; 11 nucleotides agree with TRBD1. Germline V lookup: CDR1 LNHDA, CDR2 SQIVND (reference sequence). The CDR3 has 13 amino acids. The CDR3 loop reads CASSPAGQGARIF. The CDR3 region has the DNA TGTGCCAGTAGTCCCGCTGGACAGGGGGCTCGAATTTTT.

This clonotype was seen once. Given a much more abundant clone one base away, this may be a read error. J is TRBJ2-7 and V is TRBV29-1; 11 bases align to TRBD1. Germline loops: CDR1 SQVTM, CDR2 ANQGSEA. This CDR3 region has 13 residues. The CDR3 loop is CGVGTGGNYEQYF. CDR3 bases: TGCGGCGTGGGGACAGGGGGGAACTACGAGCAGTACTTC.

This sequence joins TRBV25-1 and TRBJ2-3; D possibly corresponds to TRBD2 (6 bases). The germline gives CDR1 MGHDK, CDR2 SYGVNS. V was clipped by 7 bases and J by 4 bases, with 12 bases between them. The CDR3 consists of 13 residues. The CDR3 nucleotides read TGTGCCAGCAATCCGGGACTTTCAGATACGCAGTATTTT. The encoded protein is CASNPGLSDTQYF.

This clonotype has more than one count but fewer than ten. The V and J genes are TRBV29-1 and TRBJ1-1, with D possibly being TRBD1 (6 bases). The CDR3 has 18 amino acids. Between the trimmed V and J ends, which lost 5 bases and 1 base, there was a span of 26 bases. The germline V gene encodes CDR1 SQVTM and CDR2 ANQGSEA. CDR3 DNA: TGCAGCGTTCCAGGCGGGTCAGGGGCTTCCATAAGGAACACTGAAGCTTTCTTT. Translating it yields CSVPGGSGASIRNTEAFF.

Ten or more counts support this clonotype. V gene TRBV30 combines with J gene TRBJ1-5, with D maybe TRBD1 (6 bases). This CDR3 comprises 14 residues. Deletions cut 5 bases from V and 0 bases from J, with 11 bases between. Per the germline V gene, CDR1 is GTSNPN and CDR2 is SVGIG (reference sequence). The CDR3 nucleotides are TGTGCCTGGTCGACAGGTTATAGCAATCAGCCCCAGCATTTT. This sequence encodes CAWSTGYSNQPQHF.

This clonotype was detected ten times or more. The chain employs TRBV6-5 and TRBJ2-7; the D gene is possibly TRBD1 (5 bases). The CDR3 consists of 13 residues. V was clipped by 4 bases and J by 2 bases, with 9 bases between them. Germline values: CDR1 MNHEY, CDR2 SVGAGI. CDR3: CASSLTETYEQYF. The CDR3, as DNA: TGTGCCAGCAGTTTGACAGAGACCTACGAGCAGTACTTC.

This clonotype has a count of ten or more. The J gene is TRBJ1-1, the V gene TRBV6-1, with 7 positions matching TRBD1. The CDR3 length is 12 residues. The germline V gene has CDR1 MNHNS and CDR2 SASEGT. With V trimmed by 6 bases and J by 5 bases, 3 bases remained unmatched. CDR3 coding DNA: TGTGCCAGCAGCACGACAGGGACTGAAGCTTTCTTT. It specifies CASSTTGTEAFF.

This clonotype turned up a few times. The CDR3 DNA follows: TGTGCCAGCAGCCAAGACCGCATGGGTGACGATTTTGGGCAGCAAAAAGAGACCCAGTACTTC. Its translation is CASSQDRMGDDFGQQKETQYF. V and J are TRBV3-1 and TRBJ2-5, with no clear D. The CDR3 covers 21 residues. With 0 bases removed from V and 3 bases from J, the gap between germline ends came to 29 bases. Germline V gene sequence: CDR1 LGHDT, CDR2 YNNKEL (reference sequence).